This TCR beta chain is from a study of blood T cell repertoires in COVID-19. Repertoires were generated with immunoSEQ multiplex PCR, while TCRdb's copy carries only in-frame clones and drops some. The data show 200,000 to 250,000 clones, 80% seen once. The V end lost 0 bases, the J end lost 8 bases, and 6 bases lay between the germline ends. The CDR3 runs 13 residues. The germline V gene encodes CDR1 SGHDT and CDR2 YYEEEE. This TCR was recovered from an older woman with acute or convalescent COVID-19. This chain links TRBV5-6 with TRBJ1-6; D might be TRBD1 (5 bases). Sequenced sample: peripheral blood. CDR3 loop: CASSLGQYSPLHF. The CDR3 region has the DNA TGTGCCAGCAGCTTGGGACAGTATTCACCCCTCCACTTT.